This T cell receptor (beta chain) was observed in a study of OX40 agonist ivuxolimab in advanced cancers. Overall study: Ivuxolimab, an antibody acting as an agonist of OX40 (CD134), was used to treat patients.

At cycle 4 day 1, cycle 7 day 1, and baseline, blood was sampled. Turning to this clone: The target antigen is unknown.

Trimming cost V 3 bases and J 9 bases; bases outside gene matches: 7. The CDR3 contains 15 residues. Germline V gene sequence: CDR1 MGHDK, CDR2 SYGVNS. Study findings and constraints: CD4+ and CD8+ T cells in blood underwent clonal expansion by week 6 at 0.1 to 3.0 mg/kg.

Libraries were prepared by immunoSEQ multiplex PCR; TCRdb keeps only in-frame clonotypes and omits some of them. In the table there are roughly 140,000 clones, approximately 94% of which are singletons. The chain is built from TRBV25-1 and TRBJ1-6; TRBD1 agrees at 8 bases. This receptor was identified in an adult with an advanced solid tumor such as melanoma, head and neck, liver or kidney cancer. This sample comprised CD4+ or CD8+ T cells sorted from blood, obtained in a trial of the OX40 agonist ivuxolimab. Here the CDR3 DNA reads TGTGCCAGCAGTGACCCCCGACAGGGGATTTCACCCCTCCACTTT. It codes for CASSDPRQGISPLHF.